This paragraph covers one T cell receptor (beta chain) sequence. The target antigen is unknown. The source of the sample is a study of T cell responses to AZD1222 COVID-19 vaccine. Findings and limits, study-wide: Donors were largely white British and mainly female; clonal diversity was possibly underestimated. Nearly half of spike-specific TCRs reportedly go after variant regions that carry no mutations. Spike-specific TCR breadth and depth rose after two AZD1222 doses.

Germline V gene data show CDR1 as SGHAT and CDR2 as FQNNGV. The length of the CDR3 is 15 residues. The V and J ends lost 0 bases and 0 bases respectively, with 6 bases between them. The table came from immunoSEQ multiplex PCR; TCRdb's copy has only in-frame clones and leaves some out. The sample lists 150,000 or so clones, 75% to 95% seen once, with around 1.4% in the top ten. The rearrangement links TRBV11-2 to TRBJ2-4; D is unresolved. The material sequenced was peripheral blood, taken on day 0 of AZD1222 vaccination. This sequence was found in an adult in good health. The CDR3 loop reads CASSLEQLAKNIQYF. The CDR3 nucleotides are TGTGCCAGCAGCTTAGAGCAGCTAGCCAAAAACATTCAGTACTTC.